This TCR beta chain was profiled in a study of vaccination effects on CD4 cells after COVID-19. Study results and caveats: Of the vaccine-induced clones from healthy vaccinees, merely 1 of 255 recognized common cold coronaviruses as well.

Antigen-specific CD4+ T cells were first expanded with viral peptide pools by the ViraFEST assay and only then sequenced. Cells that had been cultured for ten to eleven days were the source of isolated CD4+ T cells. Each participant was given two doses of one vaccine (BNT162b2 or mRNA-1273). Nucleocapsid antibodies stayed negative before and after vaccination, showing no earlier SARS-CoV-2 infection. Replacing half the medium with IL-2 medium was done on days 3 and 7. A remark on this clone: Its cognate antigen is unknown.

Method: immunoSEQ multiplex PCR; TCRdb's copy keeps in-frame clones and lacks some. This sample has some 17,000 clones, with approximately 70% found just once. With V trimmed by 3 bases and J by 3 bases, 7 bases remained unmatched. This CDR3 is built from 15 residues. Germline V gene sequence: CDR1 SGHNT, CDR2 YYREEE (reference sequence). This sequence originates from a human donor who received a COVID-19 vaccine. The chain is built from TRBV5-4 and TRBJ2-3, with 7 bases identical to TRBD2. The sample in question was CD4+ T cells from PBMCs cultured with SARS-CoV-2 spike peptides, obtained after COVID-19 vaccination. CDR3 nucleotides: TGTGCCAGCAGCTCGTGGGGGAGGGAGACAGATACGCAGTATTTT. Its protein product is CASSSWGRETDTQYF.